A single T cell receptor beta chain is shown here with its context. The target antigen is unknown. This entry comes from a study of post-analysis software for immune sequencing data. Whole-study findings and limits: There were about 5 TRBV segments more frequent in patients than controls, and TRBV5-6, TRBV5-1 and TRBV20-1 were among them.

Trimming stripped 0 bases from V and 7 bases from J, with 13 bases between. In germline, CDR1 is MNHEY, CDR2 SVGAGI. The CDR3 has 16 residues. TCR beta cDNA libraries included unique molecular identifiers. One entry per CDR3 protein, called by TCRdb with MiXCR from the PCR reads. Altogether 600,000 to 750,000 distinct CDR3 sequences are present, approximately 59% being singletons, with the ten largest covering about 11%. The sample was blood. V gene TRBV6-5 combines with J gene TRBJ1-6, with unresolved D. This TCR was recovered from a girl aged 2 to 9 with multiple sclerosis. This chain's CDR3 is CASSYSEKLRNSPLHF. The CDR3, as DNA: TGTGCCAGCAGTTACTCGGAGAAACTAAGGAATTCACCCCTCCACTTT.